This passage covers 22 T cell receptor beta chains from one sample sequenced in a study of T cell responses to AZD1222 COVID-19 vaccine. The table came from immunoSEQ multiplex PCR; TCRdb's copy has only in-frame clones and leaves some out. The repertoire holds 90,000 to 150,000 clones, with around 88% as singletons. The input for sequencing was peripheral blood, taken 28 days after the second AZD1222 dose. The receptors derive from an adult who received the AZD1222 COVID-19 vaccine.

The chain carries TRBV5-5 and TRBJ2-1; 8 nucleotides line up with TRBD2. This CDR3 has 17 residues. J was trimmed by 5 bases and V by 0 bases; bases with no gene match: 10. Looked up from germline, CDR1 is SGHKS and CDR2 is YYEKEE (reference sequence). In DNA form, the CDR3 reads TGTGCCAGCAGCTTGGGGACGAGCGGGGGTTCCCACAATGAGCAGTTCTTC. Translation gives CASSLGTSGGSHNEQFF.

The chain couples TRBV2 to TRBJ2-5, with 10 bases identical to TRBD1. V trimming: 5 bases; J trimming: 5 bases; junction bases outside the gene matches: 8. Germline CDR1 and CDR2: SNHLY and FYNNEI. The CDR3 has 15 residues. The CDR3 loop reads CASSWDRGSEETQYF. The CDR3 DNA sequence: TGTGCCAGCAGTTGGGACAGGGGATCGGAGGAGACCCAGTACTTC.

The CDR3 region has the DNA TGCGCCAGCACGACTAGCGGGAGGGAGACCCAGTACTTC. Protein: CASTTSGRETQYF. The chain joins TRBV5-1 to TRBJ2-5; TRBD2 matches 13 bases. V lost 6 bases to trimming and J lost 5 bases; unmatched junction nucleotides: 1. The CDR3 extends over 13 amino acids. Germline assignment: CDR1 SGHRS and CDR2 YFSETQ.

V gene TRBV19 combines with J gene TRBJ2-7, with TRBD2 matching over 8 bases. There are 15 residues in the CDR3. Germline assignment: CDR1 LNHDA and CDR2 SQIVND (reference sequence). Germline trimming cut 5 bases from V and 2 bases from J; bases unmatched to any gene: 8. The CDR3 bases are TGTGCCAGTAGTTTCCGGGAGGGTGGTACCTACGAGCAGTACTTC. Residues: CASSFREGGTYEQYF.

The rearrangement links TRBV30 to TRBJ1-2; a possible D gene is TRBD1 (5 bases). The CDR3 runs to 13 residues. V lost 3 bases and J lost 4, with 12 bases in between. CDR1 and CDR2 from the germline V gene are GTSNPN and SVGIG (reference sequence). The CDR3 sequence is CAWSYGQIYGYTF. The CDR3 nucleotides are TGTGCCTGGAGCTACGGACAAATCTATGGCTACACCTTC.

The J gene is TRBJ2-1, the V gene TRBV7-8, with 10 bases lining up with TRBD1. Germline-derived CDR1 and CDR2 are SGHVS and FQNEAQ. With V trimmed by 5 bases and J by 6 bases, 10 bases remained unmatched. The length of the CDR3 is 16 residues. The CDR3 DNA sequence: TGTGCCAGCAGCGCACCGGGACAGGGGAGGGTCAATGAGCAGTTCTTC. The encoded protein is CASSAPGQGRVNEQFF.

This clone was counted once. The rearrangement uses TRBV28 and TRBJ2-3, with D unclear. Deletions cut 7 bases from V and 2 bases from J, with 16 bases between. Germline loops: CDR1 MDHEN, CDR2 SYDVKM. CDR3 length equals 15 residues. In nucleotides, the CDR3 is TGTGCCAGCAATGAGAGAGATCTCCCCACAGATACGCAGTATTTT. Amino acid sequence: CASNERDLPTDTQYF.

The gene calls are TRBV28 and TRBJ1-2; possible D gene TRBD1, 5 bases. The CDR3 covers 15 residues. V was shortened by 3 bases and J by 5 bases, with 16 bases between the two germline ends. Germline assignment: CDR1 MDHEN and CDR2 SYDVKM. The DNA of the CDR3 is TGTGCCAGCAGTTTGTCACAGGTCGGACCTTATGGCTACACCTTC. This sequence encodes CASSLSQVGPYGYTF.

This clone occurred once. The gene calls are TRBV4-3 and TRBJ2-6; 10 bases map to TRBD2. The CDR3 is made up of 17 amino acids. After removal of 2 bases from V and 3 bases from J, the junction contained 4 bases not matched to a gene. Germline V gene data show CDR1 as LGHNA and CDR2 as YSLEER. CDR3 loop: CASSQLAGVGGANVLTF. DNA for the CDR3: TGCGCCAGCAGCCAACTAGCGGGAGTAGGTGGGGCCAACGTCCTGACTTTC.

J is TRBJ2-7 and V is TRBV30, with D perhaps given as TRBD1 or TRBD2 (5 bases each). The CDR3 spans 13 residues. Germline V gene lookup returns CDR1 GTSNPN and CDR2 SVGIG (reference sequence). Trimming shortened V by 1 base and J by 2 bases, and 9 bases separated the two germline ends. The CDR3 DNA is TGTGCCTGGAGTGGGGACGGAACCTACGAGCAGTACTTC. It translates to CAWSGDGTYEQYF. Full variable domain (missing parts from reference TRBV30 and TRBJ2-7): SQTIHQWPATLVQPVGSPLSLECTVEGTSNPNLYWYRQAAGRGLQLLFYSVGIGQISSEVPQNLSASRPQDRQFILSSKKLLLSDSGFYLCAWSGDGTYEQYFGPGTRLTVT.

The CDR3 DNA reads TGTGCCATCAGTGAGACCCACCACAGGGGCCTTCTTAGCAATCAGCCCCAGCATTTT. Amino acids: CAISETHHRGLLSNQPQHF. The chain employs TRBV10-3 and TRBJ1-5; the match to TRBD1 covers 7 bases. Germline assignment: CDR1 ENHRY and CDR2 SYGVKD. Losses at the gene ends were 2 bases for V and 0 bases for J; bases not matched to a gene: 13. This CDR3 region has 19 residues.

The V call is TRBV3-1 (or the pseudogene TRBV3-2), the J call TRBJ2-3; 9 nucleotides align to TRBD2. The CDR3 is 17 residues long. The ends lost 4 bases at V and 2 bases at J; junction bases unmatched: 10. Germline values: CDR1 LGHDT, CDR2 YNNKEL (reference sequence). CDR3: CASSPRLAETFTDTQYF. CDR3 sequence (DNA): TGTGCCAGCAGCCCCAGACTAGCGGAGACCTTCACAGATACGCAGTATTTT.

The rearrangement uses TRBV19 and TRBJ2-1, with D uncertain. Germline V CDR1 and CDR2: LNHDA, SQIVND (reference sequence). The CDR3 spans 13 residues. Deletions cut 5 bases from V and 4 bases from J, with 9 bases between. The CDR3 sequence: CASSGRNYNEQFF. The CDR3 nucleotides are TGTGCCAGTAGTGGCCGAAATTACAATGAGCAGTTCTTC.

This chain joins TRBV7-8 and TRBJ1-3; no clear D gene. Germline values: CDR1 SGHVS, CDR2 FQNEAQ. V was clipped by 5 bases and J by 2 bases, with 10 bases between them. This CDR3 comprises 14 residues. DNA for the CDR3: TGTGCCAGCAGCCCCCGGGAAACTGGAAACACCATATATTTT. Protein sequence: CASSPRETGNTIYF.

CDR3 region: CASSLPVQETQYF. The CDR3 nucleotides are TGTGCCAGCAGTTTACCGGTTCAAGAGACCCAGTACTTC. The rearrangement joins TRBV28 to TRBJ2-5; D gene ambiguous. This CDR3 contains 13 residues. V dropped 2 bases and J dropped 2 bases, with 6 bases sitting between them. CDR1 is MDHEN, CDR2 SYDVKM, per germline.

The table lists this clone with a count of one. CDR3 loop: CASSTDSGNTIYF. CDR3 coding DNA: TGCGCCAGCAGCACAGACTCTGGAAACACCATATATTTT. The chain carries TRBV5-1 and TRBJ1-3, with D uncertain. CDR3 length: 13 residues. The germline V gene encodes CDR1 SGHRS and CDR2 YFSETQ. V was pared by 4 bases and J by 0 bases, with 5 bases between.

The rearrangement links TRBV13 to TRBJ2-7; possibly TRBD1 or TRBD2 for D (5 bases each). Per the germline V gene, CDR1 is PRHDT and CDR2 is FYEKMQ (reference sequence). V was pared by 5 bases and J by 7 bases, with 18 bases between. CDR3 length: 14 amino acids. The CDR3 sequence: CASSLRVGWGEQYF. The CDR3 nucleotides read TGTGCCAGCAGCCTCAGGGTCGGATGGGGGGAGCAGTACTTC.

The chain joins TRBV20-1 to TRBJ2-1; D remains ambiguous. The CDR3 loop spans 11 amino acids. The V and J ends lost 5 bases and 1 base respectively, with 3 bases between them. The germline gives CDR1 DFQATT, CDR2 SNEGSKA (reference sequence). The chain's CDR3 is CSAVSYNEQFF. The CDR3 DNA is TGCAGTGCTGTGTCCTACAATGAGCAGTTCTTC.

This chain connects TRBV14 to TRBJ1-1; D may be TRBD1 (5 bases). The CDR3 is made up of 15 amino acids. Germline loops: CDR1 SGHDN, CDR2 FVKESK. Trimming pared 2 bases from V and 2 bases from J, leaving 12 bases between. Here the CDR3 reads CASSQNPGDNTEAFF. Written as DNA, the CDR3 is TGTGCCAGCAGCCAAAATCCGGGGGACAACACTGAAGCTTTCTTT.

J is TRBJ2-7 and V is TRBV2; D might be TRBD1 (6 bases). The V and J ends lost 1 base and 1 base respectively, with 11 bases between them. The germline V gene encodes CDR1 SNHLY and CDR2 FYNNEI. The CDR3 runs 15 residues. DNA of the CDR3: TGTGCCAGCAGTGAAGGCAGGGGTCCTTCCTACGAGCAGTACTTC. This encodes CASSEGRGPSYEQYF. Drawing the rest from reference TRBV2 and TRBJ2-7, the complete variable domain is EPEVTQTPSHQVTQMGQEVILRCVPISNHLYFYWYRQILGQKVEFLVSFYNNEISEKSEIFDDQFSVERPDGSNFTLKIRSTKLEDSAMYFCASSEGRGPSYEQYFGPGTRLTVT.

The chain is built from TRBV28 and TRBJ1-3; D perhaps matches TRBD1 (6 bases). This CDR3 region has 14 residues. Germline values: CDR1 MDHEN, CDR2 SYDVKM. V was trimmed by 5 bases and J by 8 bases, leaving 16 bases between them. CDR3 loop: CASSPTGTVDTIYF. The DNA of the CDR3 is TGTGCCAGCAGTCCCACAGGGACTGTAGACACCATATATTTT.

J is TRBJ1-1 and V is TRBV5-4; D unresolved. The V gene's germline CDR1 is SGHNT and CDR2 YYREEE (reference sequence). Trimming removed 4 bases at V and 1 base at J, with 8 bases between. This CDR3 region has 13 residues. The CDR3 sequence is CASSRRRNTEAFF. In DNA, the CDR3 is TGTGCCAGCAGCCGCAGGCGGAACACTGAAGCTTTCTTT. Drawing the rest from reference TRBV5-4 and TRBJ1-1, the complete variable domain is ETGVTQSPTHLIKTRGQQVTLRCSSQSGHNTVSWYQQALGQGPQFIFQYYREEENGRGNFPPRFSGLQFPNYSSELNVNALELDDSALYLCASSRRRNTEAFFGQGTRLTVV.